This T cell receptor beta chain came from a study of regulatory T cells in long-lasting Graves disease. This clonotype was seen many times. The CDR3 loop spans 16 amino acids. Losses at the gene ends were 5 bases for V and 4 bases for J; bases not matched to a gene: 13. The V gene's germline CDR1 is MDHEN and CDR2 SYDVKM. CDR3 regions were amplified by Arm-PCR using iRepertoire HTBI primers to build TCR beta libraries. TCRdb called the multiplex PCR reads again in MiXCR, with one record for every CDR3 protein. The sample has under 450,000 distinct CDR3 sequences, 23% seen once. Time point defined: persistent/refractory GD, antithyroid drugs over 5 years with positive TRAb. The TCR library was prepared using RNA isolated from PBMCs.

This clonotype originated in a woman in her thirties or forties with Graves disease. The chain couples TRBV28 to TRBJ1-1, with TRBD1 matching over 7 bases. This specimen was peripheral blood mononuclear cells (PBMCs), taken when the disease was refractory, from a patient treated with antithyroid drugs. The CDR3 region is CASSLRGRPMGTEAFF. Written as DNA, the CDR3 is TGTGCCAGCAGTCTTAGGGGGCGACCGATGGGCACTGAAGCTTTCTTT.